This T cell receptor (beta chain) was obtained from a study of response to subunit inactivated influenza vaccine. With 6 bases removed from V and 1 base from J, the gap between germline ends came to 18 bases. This CDR3 is 15 amino acids long. Germline-derived CDR1 and CDR2 are DFQATT and SNEGSKA (reference sequence). Study-level findings and limits: The authors suggested that every seasonal influenza vaccination recruits few new T cells.

TCRdb passed the RT-PCR reads through MiXCR, listing each CDR3 protein once. Of approximately 530,000 distinct CDR3 sequences listed, around 8% are singletons. A word on this clonotype: Its matching antigen is unknown.

The sequenced sample was PBMCs from blood, obtained less than 30 months after vaccination. The receptor was isolated from a man aged 50 to 75 who received an inactivated influenza vaccine. The chain combines TRBV20-1 with TRBJ1-1; D might be TRBD1 (5 bases). CDR3 in amino acids: CSANSADTSNTEAFF. The DNA for the CDR3 is TGCAGTGCAAACTCCGCGGACACTTCGAACACTGAAGCTTTCTTT.